Sequencing of this T cell receptor (beta chain) was carried out in a study of blood T cells in healthy people across ages. Overall study findings and caveats: TCR beta diversity correlated strongly with naive T cell percentage.

In regard to this clonotype: Its antigen is not identified.

A second roughly 7 to 11 cycle PCR used barcoded and J-beta primers. Every sample returned 2.5 million or more CDR3-containing paired-end reads. TCRdb re-called the 5' RACE reads through MiXCR, storing one row per CDR3 protein. This table has about 800,000 distinct CDR3 sequences, roughly 25% appearing once. Per germline, CDR1 SGHAT and CDR2 FQNNGV. Trimming left V 4 bases short and J 6 bases short, with 22 bases between. There are 17 residues in the CDR3. Investigators took approximately 9.4 milliliters of peripheral blood from every donor. This same sample was also taken into another study, of T cells of mothers and their children. According to that study: All extracted RNA went into cDNA synthesis, approximately 1.4 ug per 15 ul.

The clonotype was recovered from a boy between 5 and 17 years old in good health. The chain carries TRBV11-2 and TRBJ2-1, with D tentatively TRBD1 or TRBD2 (5 bases each). The sequencing sample was made of blood. CDR3 loop: CASSSFPRENKRNEQFF. The CDR3 nucleotides read TGTGCCAGCAGCTCCTTCCCCAGGGAGAATAAACGCAATGAGCAGTTCTTC.